This entry describes one T cell receptor beta chain. This sample stems from a study of blood T cell repertoires in COVID-19. Study summary: Samples taken during acute and convalescent COVID-19 were collected in the United States, Italy and Spain. Sample material is recorded as cDNA or gDNA derived from T cells, B-cell-depleted T cells, or PBMCs.

Germline CDR1 and CDR2: MDHEN and SYDVKM. This CDR3 comprises 14 residues. V lost 7 bases and J 6 bases, leaving 15 bases between the germline ends. As handled by the study authors: Reference gene primer amplification gave estimated nucleated cell counts. TCRdb's copy holds only in-frame clones and misses some; the assay was immunoSEQ multiplex PCR. V, J and clone size are taken as reported in that table, and D and trimming were inferred from the DNA itself. Found here are some 110,000 clones, 80% to 85% of them singletons; the top ten hold roughly 0.89%. This clonotype was sampled from a woman aged 70 to 79 with acute or convalescent COVID-19. The source material was peripheral blood. The J gene is TRBJ2-2, the V gene TRBV28, with D possibly matching TRBD2 (6 bases). The CDR3 bases are TGTGCCAGCACCCCCGGGACTCATTCCGGGGAGCTGTTTTTT. It translates to CASTPGTHSGELFF.